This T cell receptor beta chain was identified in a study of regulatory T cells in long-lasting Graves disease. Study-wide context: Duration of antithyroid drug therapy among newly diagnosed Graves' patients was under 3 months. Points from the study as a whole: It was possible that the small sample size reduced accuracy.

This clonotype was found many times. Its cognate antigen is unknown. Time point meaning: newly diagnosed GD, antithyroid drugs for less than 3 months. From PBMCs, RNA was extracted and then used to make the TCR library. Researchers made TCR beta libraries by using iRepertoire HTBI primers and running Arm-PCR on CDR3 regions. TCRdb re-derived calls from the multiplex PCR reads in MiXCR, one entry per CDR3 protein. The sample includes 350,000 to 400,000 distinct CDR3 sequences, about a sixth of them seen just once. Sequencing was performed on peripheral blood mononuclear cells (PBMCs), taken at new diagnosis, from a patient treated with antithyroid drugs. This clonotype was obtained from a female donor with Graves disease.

DNA of the CDR3: TGTGCCAGCAGTTTTGGGCGGGAGTCTTCCGATACGCAGTATTTT. Its protein product is CASSFGRESSDTQYF. The chain links TRBV28 to TRBJ2-3; 7 nucleotides align to TRBD2. This CDR3 is built from 15 residues. Germline CDR1 reads MDHEN; CDR2 reads SYDVKM. The V gene end was trimmed by 3 bases and the J gene end by 6 bases; junction bases not matched to a gene: 9.